This paragraph reports one T cell receptor (beta chain). Its matching antigen is unknown. This specimen belongs to a study of T cell responses to AZD1222 COVID-19 vaccine. Study at large: Second doses at about 4 or about 12 weeks were pooled.

Libraries were prepared by immunoSEQ multiplex PCR; TCRdb keeps only in-frame clonotypes and omits some of them. This table holds about 100,000 clones, around 83% found once. Study-wide points: Variant regions that are unmutated are reportedly the target of nearly half of spike-specific TCRs. Mostly white British, mostly female donors; authors suggested clonal diversity may be underestimated. The number of AZD1222 recipients seropositive at baseline was only five to seven.

The V gene's germline CDR1 is LGHNA and CDR2 YSLEER. This CDR3 has 15 residues. With 1 base removed from V and 2 bases from J, the gap between germline ends came to 11 bases. This sequence joins TRBV4-3 and TRBJ1-2; the D is unclear. The origin of this receptor is an adult in good health. The source material was peripheral blood, sampled on day 0 of AZD1222 vaccination. CDR3 coding DNA: TGCGCCAGCAGCCAAGTAGCCAGGACCAACTATGGCTACACCTTC. This gives the protein CASSQVARTNYGYTF.